This TCR beta chain appears in the sequencing data of a study of identical twins. Whole-study results and caveats: High-abundance cord blood beta clonotypes had fewer insertions; memory repertoires showed none.

Healthy Caucasians alone served as donors. A universal primer site was incorporated via template switching, and the cDNA contained unique molecular identifiers. TCRdb re-analysed the 5' RACE reads in MiXCR, keeping a single row per CDR3 protein. The repertoire holds hundreds of thousands of distinct CDR3 sequences, with 8% to 9% as singletons. This clonotype was found a few times. Its target is not known. This same sample was also part of a study on yellow fever vaccine responses in identical twins.

The TCR originated in a woman under 30 in good health. The sample taken for sequencing was PBMCs.

The CDR3 bases are TGTGCCAGCGGCAGGAGGGGGGAGAGCTCCTACAATGAGCAGTTCTTC. Translation: CASGRRGESSYNEQFF. V and J are TRBV6-1 and TRBJ2-1; D tentatively fits TRBD1 or TRBD2 (6 bases each). V lost 8 bases to trimming and J lost 0 bases, with 17 bases between them. The CDR3 has 16 residues. CDR1 is MNHNS, CDR2 SASEGT, per germline.